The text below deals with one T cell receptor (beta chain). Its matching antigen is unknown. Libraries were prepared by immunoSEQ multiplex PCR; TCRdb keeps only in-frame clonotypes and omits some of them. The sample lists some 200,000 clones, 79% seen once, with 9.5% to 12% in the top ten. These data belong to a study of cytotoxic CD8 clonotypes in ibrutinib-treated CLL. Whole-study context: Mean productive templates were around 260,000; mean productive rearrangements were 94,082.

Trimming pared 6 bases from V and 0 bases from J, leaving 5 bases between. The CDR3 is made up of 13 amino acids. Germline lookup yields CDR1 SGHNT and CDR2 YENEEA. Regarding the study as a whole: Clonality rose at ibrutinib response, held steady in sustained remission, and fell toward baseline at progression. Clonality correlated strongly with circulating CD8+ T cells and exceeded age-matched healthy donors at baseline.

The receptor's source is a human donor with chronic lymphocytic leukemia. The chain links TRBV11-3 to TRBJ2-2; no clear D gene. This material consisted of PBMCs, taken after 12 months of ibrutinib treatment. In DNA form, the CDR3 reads TGTGCCAGCAGAGCGCCGAACACCGGGGAGCTGTTTTTT. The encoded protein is CASRAPNTGELFF.